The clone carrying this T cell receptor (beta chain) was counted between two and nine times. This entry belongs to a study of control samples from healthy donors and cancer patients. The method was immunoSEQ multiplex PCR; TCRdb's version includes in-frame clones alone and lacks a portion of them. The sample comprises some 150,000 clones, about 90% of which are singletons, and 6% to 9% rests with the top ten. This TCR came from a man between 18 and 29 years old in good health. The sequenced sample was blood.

The CDR3: CASSSQGFGEKLFF. CDR3 bases: TGTGCCAGCAGTTCACAGGGGTTTGGAGAAAAACTGTTTTTT. This chain uses TRBV28 with TRBJ1-4, with TRBD1 matching 7 bases. The V gene's germline CDR1 is MDHEN and CDR2 SYDVKM. The CDR3 is made up of 14 amino acids. V shed 4 bases, J shed 8 bases, and the junction held 7 bases outside the gene matches.